Listed below are T cell receptor beta chains from one sample, sequenced in a study of blood T cell repertoires in COVID-19. The protocol was immunoSEQ multiplex PCR, while the TCRdb copy is restricted to in-frame clones and leaves out a portion. The sample contains about 220,000 clones, approximately 81% of which appear only once. The sequencing input was peripheral blood. Receptor source: a man in his fifties who had recovered from COVID-19. CDR3s include the opening cysteine and the closing phenylalanine or tryptophan. A D gene is named only where the DNA matches it firmly. Size is omitted from some rows. Given values are once, few, many or a class for expanded clones.

TRBJ1-5 | NA | TRBV6-1 | NA | CASSEKTGRGSNQPQHF | TGTGCCAGCAGTGAAAAGACCGGCCGCGGCAGCAATCAGCCCCAGCATTTT
TRBJ1-1 | NA | TRBV2 | NA | CASSEQRQVRAFF | TGTGCCAGCAGTGAACAACGACAGGTTAGGGCTTTCTTT
TRBJ2-3 | NA | TRBV7-2 | NA | CASSLMKGGMVDTQYF | TGTGCCAGCAGCTTAATGAAGGGCGGGATGGTAGATACGCAGTATTTT
TRBJ1-6 | NA | TRBV11-2 | NA | CASSNRPNNSPLHF | TGTGCCAGCAGCAACCGTCCTAATAATTCACCCCTCCACTTT
TRBJ1-1 | TRBD1 | TRBV5-1 | NA | CASSWVQGSGTEAFF | TGCGCCAGCAGCTGGGTACAGGGGAGTGGGACTGAAGCTTTCTTT
TRBJ1-5 | NA | TRBV9 | NA | CASSASTGWNQPQHF | TGTGCCAGCAGCGCCTCAACAGGGTGGAATCAGCCCCAGCATTTT
TRBJ2-5 | NA | TRBV30 | NA | CAWSVGNRVQETQYF | TGTGCCTGGAGTGTCGGGAACAGGGTCCAAGAGACCCAGTACTTC
TRBJ1-2 | TRBD1 | TRBV28 | NA | CASRGGQGNYGYTF | TGTGCCAGCAGGGGAGGACAGGGGAACTATGGCTACACCTTC
TRBJ2-2 | TRBD2 | TRBV18 | NA | CASSPLTSGDHTGELFF | TGTGCCAGCTCACCACTAACTAGCGGGGATCACACCGGGGAGCTGTTTTTT
TRBJ2-7 | TRBD2 | TRBV5-1 | NA | CASSVSGTTYEQYF | TGCGCCAGCAGCGTTAGCGGGACTACTTACGAGCAGTACTTC
TRBJ2-3 | NA | TRBV4-1 | NA | CASSLTAGSSITDTQYF | TGCGCCAGCAGCCTTACGGCGGGTAGCAGTATCACAGATACGCAGTATTTT
TRBJ2-7 | TRBD2 | TRBV27 | NA | CASRQGLRETGYEQYF | TGTGCCAGCAGGCAGGGTTTGCGGGAGACGGGGTACGAGCAGTACTTC
TRBJ1-1 | TRBD1 | TRBV6-6 | once | CASSLTGANTEAFF | TGTGCCAGCAGCCTAACAGGGGCGAACACTGAAGCTTTCTTT
TRBJ2-4 | TRBD1 | TRBV27 | NA | CASSPGQGGRLGWHF | TGTGCCAGCAGTCCAGGACAGGGTGGGAGGTTAGGGTGGCACTTC
TRBJ2-1 | TRBD2 | TRBV19 | NA | CASRRVAGSSDEQFF | TGTGCCAGTCGCAGGGTAGCGGGGTCTTCGGATGAGCAGTTCTTC
TRBJ2-1 | TRBD2 | TRBV14 | NA | CASSPLLAASYNEQFF | TGTGCCAGCAGCCCCTTACTAGCGGCCTCCTACAATGAGCAGTTCTTC
TRBJ2-7 | TRBD1 | TRBV2 | NA | CTSRGGAASYEQYF | TGTACCAGCAGAGGGGGCGCCGCTTCCTACGAGCAGTACTTC
TRBJ2-7 | NA | TRBV7-9 | once | CASSHPLASGLMIPYEQYF | TGTGCCAGCAGCCACCCCCTGGCCAGCGGGCTTATGATTCCCTACGAGCAGTACTTC
TRBJ1-3 | TRBD1 | TRBV7-6 | NA | CASSRDRSGNTIYF | TGTGCCAGCAGCCGGGACAGATCTGGAAACACCATATATTTT
TRBJ2-3 | TRBD2 | TRBV18 | NA | CASQGTRGSYSDTQYF | TGTGCCAGCCAGGGGACTAGAGGAAGTTACTCAGATACGCAGTATTTT
TRBJ2-5 | TRBD1 | TRBV28 | NA | CASLGQGQETQYF | TGTGCCAGCTTGGGACAGGGTCAAGAGACCCAGTACTTC
TRBJ2-7 | TRBD1 | TRBV6-5 | NA | CASSLDRGHEQYF | TGTGCCAGCAGCCTGGACAGGGGACACGAGCAGTACTTC
TRBJ2-2 | TRBD2 | TRBV4-2 | NA | CASSPSKTSANTGELFF | TGTGCCAGCAGCCCAAGTAAGACTAGCGCGAACACCGGGGAGCTGTTTTTT
TRBJ2-7 | TRBD1 | TRBV18 | few | CASSPRTGSRHEQYF | TGTGCCAGCTCACCACGGACAGGGTCTCGCCACGAGCAGTACTTC
TRBJ2-1 | TRBD2 | TRBV10-1 | NA | CASSGEKGLASPTIF | TGCGCCAGCAGTGGGGAAAAGGGACTAGCCTCACCTACGATCTTC
TRBJ1-5 | NA | TRBV7-2 | NA | CASSRTDSNQPQHF | TGTGCCAGCAGCCGGACAGATAGCAATCAGCCCCAGCATTTT
TRBJ1-5 | NA | TRBV7-2 | NA | CASSPKVSESNQPQHF | TGTGCCAGCAGCCCAAAAGTCTCAGAAAGCAATCAGCCCCAGCATTTT
TRBJ1-2 | NA | TRBV10-2 | NA | CATYNRYGYGYTF | TGCGCCACCTATAACCGTTACGGCTATGGCTACACCTTC